This T cell receptor (beta chain) was retrieved from a study of blood T cell repertoires in COVID-19. The germline V gene has CDR1 LNHDA and CDR2 SQIVND (reference sequence). The CDR3 runs 14 residues. J gave up 2 bases and V 4 bases, and 2 bases lay outside the gene matches. TCRdb's copy holds only in-frame clones and misses some; the assay was immunoSEQ multiplex PCR. The sample lists 250,000 to 300,000 clones; 80% to 90% were seen once. The sequenced sample consisted of peripheral blood. The V and J genes are TRBV19 and TRBJ2-3; 8 nucleotides match TRBD1. This clonotype was obtained from a woman in her 70s with COVID-19, enrolled during active disease. The CDR3 nucleotides read TGTGCCAGTAGTAACCAGGGGGCCACAGATACGCAGTATTTT. Amino acid sequence: CASSNQGATDTQYF.